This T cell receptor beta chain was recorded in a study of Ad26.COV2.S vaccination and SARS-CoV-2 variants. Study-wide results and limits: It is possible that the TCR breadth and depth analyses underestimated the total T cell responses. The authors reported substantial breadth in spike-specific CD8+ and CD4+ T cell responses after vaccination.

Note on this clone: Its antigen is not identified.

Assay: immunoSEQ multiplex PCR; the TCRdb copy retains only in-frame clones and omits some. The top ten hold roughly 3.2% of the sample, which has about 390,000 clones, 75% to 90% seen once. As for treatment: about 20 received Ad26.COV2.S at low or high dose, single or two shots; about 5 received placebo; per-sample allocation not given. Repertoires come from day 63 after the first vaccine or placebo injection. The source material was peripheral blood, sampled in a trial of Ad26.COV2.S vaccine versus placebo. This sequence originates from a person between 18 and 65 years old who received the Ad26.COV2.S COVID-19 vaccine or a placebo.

For the CDR3, the DNA is TGCGCCAGCAGCCAATTTAATCGGGACTATACCTACAATGAGCAGTTCTTC. Its translation: CASSQFNRDYTYNEQFF. The chain combines TRBV4-1 with TRBJ2-1, with 7 bases lining up with TRBD2. The CDR3 has 17 amino acids. The J segment lost 2 bases and the V segment lost 2 bases, leaving 9 bases of the junction unmatched. Germline V gives CDR1 MGHRA, CDR2 YSYEKL.